The rows below give T cell receptor beta chains drawn from one sample of a study of T cells in Graves' hyperthyroidism and ophthalmopathy. TCRdb used MiXCR to reprocess the multiplex PCR reads, holding one entry per CDR3 protein. This table has some 600,000 distinct CDR3 sequences, roughly 13% appearing once. The sequenced material came from blood. All receptors come from a woman younger than 45 with Graves' hyperthyroidism that later progressed to Graves' ophthalmopathy. Both conserved end residues are part of each CDR3. A D gene is named only where the DNA matches it firmly. Clone size is given for some rows only: seen once, a few or many times, or a class if the clone is expanded.

j_gene	d_gene	v_gene	abundance	CDR3nt	CDR3aa
TRBJ2-3	-	TRBV6-1	many	TGTGCCAGCAGTGGAATGTGGCGAGACACAGATACGCAGTATTTT	CASSGMWRDTDTQYF
TRBJ1-1	-	TRBV12-3/TRBV12-4	many	TGTGCCAGCAGTCCTGGGACACCGAACACTGAAGCTTTCTTT	CASSPGTPNTEAFF
TRBJ2-1	-	TRBV24-1	many	TGTGCCACCAGTGATCCAGGGACGGTAGACAATGAGCAGTTCTTC	CATSDPGTVDNEQFF
TRBJ2-3	-	TRBV9	many	TGTGCCAGCAGCGAACAAGGCGGTCAGCACCCCATGCCGCAGTATTTT	CASSEQGGQHPMPQYF
TRBJ2-7	TRBD1	TRBV28	many	TGTGCCAGCAGTCCTCGGCAGGGGGCTTACGAGCAGTACTTC	CASSPRQGAYEQYF
TRBJ2-7	TRBD2	TRBV7-3	-	TGTGCCAGCAGCTTAGCGGGAGGCCCGACCTACGAGCAGTACTTC	CASSLAGGPTYEQYF
TRBJ2-5	-	TRBV24-1	many	TGTGCCACCAGTGAAGGACCAGGGATGAGGAAGACCCAGTACTTC	CATSEGPGMRKTQYF
TRBJ2-7	-	TRBV28	many	TGTGCCAGCAGTTCCAATAGCGGCGGGATCAGGGATAACGAGCAGTACTTC	CASSSNSGGIRDNEQYF
TRBJ2-3	TRBD1	TRBV7-6	many	TGTGCCAGCAGCCTCGGGACAGGAGGTAGCACAGATACGCAGTATTTT	CASSLGTGGSTDTQYF
TRBJ2-7	TRBD1	TRBV7-3	many	TGTGCCAGCAGACCGGGACAGGGCGCTACCCCCTCACCTTCCTACGAGCAGTACTTC	CASRPGQGATPSPSYEQYF
TRBJ2-1	-	TRBV18	-	TGTGCCAGCTCACCTCGGGACGCAGGGTTCAGTGAGCAGTTCTTC	CASSPRDAGFSEQFF
TRBJ1-2	-	TRBV20-1	many	TGCAGTGCTTCCCAAGGCAACAGATACTATGGCTACACCTTC	CSASQGNRYYGYTF
TRBJ1-1	-	TRBV30	few	TGTGCCTGGAGTGTGTCGGCAGGGACCGCTGAAGCTTTCTTT	CAWSVSAGTAEAFF
TRBJ2-2	TRBD2	TRBV7-2	-	TGTGCCAGCAGCTTGATAACTAGCGGGCCCAACACCGGGGAGCTGTTTTTT	CASSLITSGPNTGELFF
TRBJ2-7	-	TRBV7-9	many	TGTGCCAGCAGGAAAGCCGGTGGGGGTTCCTACGAGCAGTACTTC	CASRKAGGGSYEQYF
TRBJ2-3	TRBD2	TRBV28	few	TGCGCCAGCACTCTTCTAGCGGGAGGGCCAGGGGGTACAGATACGCAGTATTTT	CASTLLAGGPGGTDTQYF
TRBJ2-5	TRBD1	TRBV19	-	TGTGCCAGTAGTATTTGGGGACAGGGGGTCGGGGAGACCCAGTACTTC	CASSIWGQGVGETQYF
TRBJ2-1	-	TRBV15	-	TGTGCCACCAGCAGAGGAAGTCCCGGGTCCGAAAACAATGAGCAGTTCTTC	CATSRGSPGSENNEQFF
TRBJ1-1	-	TRBV25-1	many	TGTGCCAGCAGTTCGAGACAGGAAATGAACACTGAAGCTTTCTTT	CASSSRQEMNTEAFF
TRBJ2-7	TRBD2	TRBV3-1	few	TGTGCCAGCAGCCGGGGACTAGCGGGCGAGACCTACGAGCAGTACTTC	CASSRGLAGETYEQYF
TRBJ1-4	-	TRBV10-3	many	TGTGCCATCAGTGCGGAGGGAGGGGAAAAACTGTTTTTT	CAISAEGGEKLFF
TRBJ2-1	-	TRBV7-6	many	TGTGCCAGCAGCCAAGGCCCGGGGAGGTCCTACAATGAGCAGTTCTTC	CASSQGPGRSYNEQFF
TRBJ1-1	-	TRBV10-3	few	TGTGCCATCAGTGGCGGCAGGAACACTGAAGCTTTCTTT	CAISGGRNTEAFF
TRBJ2-7	TRBD2	TRBV20-1	many	TGCAGTGCCACGACCGGGACTAGCGGATATACGTGGCAGTACTTC	CSATTGTSGYTWQYF
TRBJ2-1	TRBD1	TRBV19	many	TGTGCCAGTAAAAGGGGGACCGGGACAGGGCTCAGCTCCTACAATGAGCAGTTCTTC	CASKRGTGTGLSSYNEQFF
TRBJ2-3	TRBD2	TRBV20-1	many	TGCAGTGCACCGACTAGCGGGTCGTCAGATACGCAGTATTTT	CSAPTSGSSDTQYF
TRBJ2-7	TRBD2	TRBV5-4	few	TGTGCCAGCAGCTTTTGGGGCGGGAGAAGCTACGAGCAGTACTTC	CASSFWGGRSYEQYF
TRBJ2-2	TRBD1	TRBV10-3	many	TGTGCCATCAGTTCCGCAGGGGGCGCATCCGCCGGGGAGCTGTTTTTT	CAISSAGGASAGELFF
TRBJ1-3	-	TRBV10-3	many	TGTGCCATCGGGACTGATCCAGGGTTAAGCTCTGGAAACACCATATATTTT	CAIGTDPGLSSGNTIYF
TRBJ2-1	TRBD2	TRBV6-1	few	TGTGCCAGCAGGGGAATAGCGGGGATGGGGAACAATGAGCAGTTCTTC	CASRGIAGMGNNEQFF
TRBJ2-3	-	TRBV27	many	TGTGCCAGCAGTTCCGTGGGGCCGACAGATACGCAGTATTTT	CASSSVGPTDTQYF
TRBJ1-2	-	TRBV12-3/TRBV12-4	many	TGTGCCAACTACCGGGACTCCCATGGCTACACCTTC	CANYRDSHGYTF
TRBJ2-2	TRBD1	TRBV12-3/TRBV12-4	few	TGTGCCAGCATCATACGGGCCCGGACAGGGGGTCGGACCGGGGGGCTGTTTTTT	CASIIRARTGGRTGGLFF
TRBJ2-1	TRBD2	TRBV4-1	-	TGCGCCAGCATTCCCCTCGGCGGGAGTACCCCCCTCAATGAGCAGTTCTTC	CASIPLGGSTPLNEQFF
TRBJ2-1	-	TRBV20-1	-	TGCAGTGCCCCCGAAGGGGGGGTCGGGTCCTACAATGAGCAGTTCTTC	CSAPEGGVGSYNEQFF
TRBJ2-6	-	TRBV19	many	TGTGCCAGTAGTATGGGGCAGGCAGCATACTCTGGGGCCAACGTCCTGACTTTC	CASSMGQAAYSGANVLTF
TRBJ2-3	-	TRBV12-3/TRBV12-4	few	TGTGCCAGCAGTTCCTACCAGCCTCGGGACACAGATACGCAGTATTTT	CASSSYQPRDTDTQYF
TRBJ1-1	-	TRBV19	few	TGTGCCAGTACCATAGGGGGAAACACTGAAGCTTTCTTT	CASTIGGNTEAFF
TRBJ2-5	-	TRBV7-9	many	TGTGCCAGCAGCGCAGAAATAATGGAGCAAGAGACCCAGTACTTC	CASSAEIMEQETQYF
TRBJ2-5	-	TRBV11-2	many	TGTGCCAGCAGCCTACAGCGAGAGACCCAGTACTTC	CASSLQRETQYF
TRBJ2-7	-	TRBV12-3/TRBV12-4	once	TGTGCCAGCAGCTCACCGGGCTACAAATTGGGCGAGCAGTACTTC	CASSSPGYKLGEQYF
TRBJ2-1	TRBD2	TRBV19	many	TGTGCCATCGGGGAGGGGCTAGCGTCCTACAATGAGCAGTTCTTC	CAIGEGLASYNEQFF
TRBJ1-5	-	TRBV5-5	many	TGTGCCAGCAGCAGGGACCATAGCAATCAGCCCCAGCATTTT	CASSRDHSNQPQHF
TRBJ2-7	-	TRBV27	many	TGTGCCAGCAGTTTACAGACACTGGGGGCTTACGAGCAGTACTTC	CASSLQTLGAYEQYF
TRBJ2-5	-	TRBV28	many	TGTGCCAGCAGTAGTTTCCGGGGGAACCGCGGTGCCCAGTACTTC	CASSSFRGNRGAQYF
TRBJ1-1	-	TRBV30	few	TGTGCCTGGAGAGGGGATAGGGCGAGGGCTTTCTTT	CAWRGDRARAFF
TRBJ2-7	-	TRBV19	many	TGTGCCAGTAGCTCCCTCTGGGGAGACTACGAGCAGTACTTC	CASSSLWGDYEQYF
TRBJ1-5	-	TRBV6-1	many	TGTGCCAGCGCCCTGGGGCGCAATCAGCCCCAGCATTTT	CASALGRNQPQHF
TRBJ2-7	-	TRBV14	-	TGTGCCAGCGGCTCCGGACGGGCGGGCGAGCAGTACTTC	CASGSGRAGEQYF
TRBJ2-1	-	TRBV20-1	-	TGCAGTGGCGCGGGACCGACCTTTAGCTCCTACAATGAGCAGTTCTTC	CSGAGPTFSSYNEQFF